A selection of T cell receptor beta chains follows, all from one sample in a study of CXCR3-negative and CXCR3-positive naive CD8 T cells. After re-calling the 5' RACE reads, TCRdb lists one entry per CDR3 protein, DNA absent. The clone table shows approximately 7,000 distinct CDR3 sequences, with the ten largest holding more than 1%. Sequencing was performed on naive CXCR3+ CD8+ T cells from blood. These receptors were taken from a human donor in good health. Some clones in this sample may be carry-over from other donors' samples. The CDR3 runs from the conserved cysteine through the conserved F or W. Each record gives: J gene, V gene, clone size, CDR3 protein. A clone size is listed for some rows: how often the clone was seen (once, few, many), or a class if it is expanded.

>TRBJ2-1|TRBV7-8|medium-sized
CASSAGGFGNEQFF
>TRBJ2-1|TRBV9|medium-sized
CASSVAGGAKYNEQFF
>TRBJ2-1|TRBV27|.
CASSRIGNEQFF
>TRBJ2-7|TRBV5-1|.
CASSWDFYEQYF
>TRBJ2-3|TRBV21-1|medium-sized
CASSKGLAGRKADTQYF
>TRBJ2-7|TRBV27|medium-sized
CASSLSFLYEQYF
>TRBJ2-7|TRBV11-3|.
CASSATGTTPYEQYF
>TRBJ1-2|TRBV29-1|.
CSVTGGAAVGYGYTF
>TRBJ2-3|TRBV6-2/TRBV6-3|medium-sized
CASSSGGLTDTQYF
>TRBJ1-3|TRBV10-3|.
CAISAGHPSGNTIYF
>TRBJ1-2|TRBV29-1|.
CSVVHPTSYGYTF
>TRBJ2-7|TRBV29-1|medium-sized
CSVGGSSSQSSYEQYF
>TRBJ2-1|TRBV29-1|.
CSVEDPGDAYNEQFF